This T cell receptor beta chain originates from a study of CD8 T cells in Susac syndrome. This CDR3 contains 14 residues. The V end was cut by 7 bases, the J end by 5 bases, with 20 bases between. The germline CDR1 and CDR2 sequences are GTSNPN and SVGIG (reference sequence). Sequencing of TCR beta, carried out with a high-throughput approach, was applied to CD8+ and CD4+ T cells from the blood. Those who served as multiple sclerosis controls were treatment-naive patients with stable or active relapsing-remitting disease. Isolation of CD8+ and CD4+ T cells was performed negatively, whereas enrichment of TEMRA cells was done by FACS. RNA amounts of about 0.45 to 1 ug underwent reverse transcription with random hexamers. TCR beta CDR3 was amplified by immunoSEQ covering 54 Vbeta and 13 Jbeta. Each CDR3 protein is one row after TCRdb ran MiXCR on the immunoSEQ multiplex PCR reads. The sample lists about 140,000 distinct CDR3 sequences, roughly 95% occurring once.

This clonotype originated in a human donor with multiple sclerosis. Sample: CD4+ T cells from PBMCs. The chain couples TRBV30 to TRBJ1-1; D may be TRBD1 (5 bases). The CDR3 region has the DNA TGTGCCTTTGGGACGGCCTTTACGGGGACTGAAGCTTTCTTT. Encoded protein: CAFGTAFTGTEAFF.